These 10 T cell receptor beta chains were sequenced from one sample in a study of cytomegalovirus exposure and HLA in healthy donors (dated by TCRdb to 2016 to 2017). Library method: the immunoSEQ multiplex PCR assay. The multiplex PCR relied on a mix of 60 forward primers for TCR Vbeta segments and 13 reverse primers for TCR Jbeta segments. Here the immuneACCESS table is served through TCRdb, limited to in-frame sequences with V and J called. Missing clones are a known gap in these copies; in checked studies unresolved V genes cover under half, and the rest lacks a known reason. The sample contains about 120,000 clones, 72% of them found a single time. Of the sample, more than 3% falls within the top ten clones. Specimen: PBMCs. The origin of the receptors is a man aged 25-45 years in good health and CMV-seronegative.

The chain is built from TRBV12-5 and TRBJ1-1, with 9 bases lining up with TRBD1. The V and J ends lost 1 base and 1 base, in that order; junction bases with no gene match: 4. CDR3 length: 16 residues. The germline gives CDR1 LGHNT, CDR2 FRNRAP. DNA of the CDR3: TGTGCTAGTGGTTTGGATGACAGGGGGGGGAACACTGAAGCTTTCTTT. Its translation is CASGLDDRGGNTEAFF.

The sample holds a few counts of this clone. The chain carries TRBV19 and TRBJ2-1, with D perhaps matching TRBD2 (7 bases). This CDR3 has 12 residues. V was clipped by 5 bases and J by 9 bases, with 11 bases between them. Germline V gene data show CDR1 as LNHDA and CDR2 as SQIVND (reference sequence). The CDR3 DNA is TGTGCCAGTAGTTTAGGGGGGGGTGAGCAGTTCTTC. It codes for CASSLGGGEQFF.

The chain is built from TRBV9 and TRBJ1-6; 8 positions agree with TRBD1. With V trimmed by 1 base and J by 6 bases, 3 bases remained unmatched. The germline gives CDR1 SGDLS, CDR2 YYNGEE. This CDR3 has 15 residues. The CDR3 loop is CASSVRGQVNSPLHF. The CDR3, as DNA: TGTGCCAGCAGCGTAAGGGGACAGGTTAATTCACCCCTCCACTTT.

V and J are TRBV27 and TRBJ2-3; 9 nucleotides agree with TRBD1. CDR1 is MNHEY, CDR2 SMNVEV, per germline (reference sequence). The CDR3 spans 18 residues. V shed 1 base and J 0 bases; nucleotides not matched to a gene: 8. The chain's CDR3 is CASSLLPRTGDSTDTQYF. In DNA, the CDR3 is TGTGCCAGCAGTTTATTACCACGGACAGGGGATAGCACAGATACGCAGTATTTT.

This chain connects TRBV29-1 to TRBJ2-3; TRBD2 matches 15 bases. CDR3 size: 12 residues. Germline CDR1 is SQVTM and CDR2 is ANQGSEA. V lost 6 bases, J lost 13 bases, and 5 bases stayed unmatched. The CDR3 coding sequence is TGCAGCGTCGGACTAGCGGGGGGGCAGAAGTATTTT. Residues: CSVGLAGGQKYF.

This clone was found a few times. J is TRBJ2-3 and V is TRBV5-1; 14 positions agree with TRBD2. V shed 4 bases, J shed 0 bases, and the junction held 7 bases outside the gene matches. Germline CDR1 is SGHRS and CDR2 is YFSETQ. The CDR3 is 18 residues long. The CDR3 sequence: CASSRTSGGTRSTDTQYF. The CDR3 DNA reads TGCGCCAGCAGCAGGACTAGCGGGGGGACCCGTAGCACAGATACGCAGTATTTT.

The V gene is TRBV5-1, the J gene TRBJ2-3; 11 bases match TRBD2. This CDR3 region has 16 residues. Per the germline V gene, CDR1 is SGHRS and CDR2 is YFSETQ. V lost 2 bases, J lost 5 bases, and 7 bases stayed unmatched. The DNA for the CDR3 is TGCGCCAGCAGCTTACTTAGCGGGGGGGCAGGAGATACGCAGTATTTT. It yields the protein CASSLLSGGAGDTQYF.

This chain joins TRBV2 and TRBJ1-2, with 8 bases identical to TRBD1. Per the germline V gene, CDR1 is SNHLY and CDR2 is FYNNEI. The CDR3 sequence is 14 residues long. V shed 4 bases and J 8 bases; nucleotides not matched to a gene: 9. CDR3 sequence: CASSGTGRYEGYTF. The DNA for the CDR3 is TGTGCCAGCAGTGGGACAGGGCGGTATGAAGGCTACACCTTC.

This clone has a handful of counts. The CDR3 region is CASSLLPRSGGANEQFF. Written as DNA, the CDR3 is TGCGCCAGCAGCCTCCTCCCCCGAAGCGGGGGGGCCAATGAGCAGTTCTTC. The chain uses TRBV4-1 and TRBJ2-1; 10 nucleotides match TRBD2. J was trimmed by 6 bases and V by 4 bases; bases with no gene match: 12. Germline V lookup: CDR1 MGHRA, CDR2 YSYEKL. This CDR3 comprises 17 residues.

This clone was counted a few times. J is TRBJ1-5 and V is TRBV10-3; TRBD1 agrees at 9 bases. Looked up from germline, CDR1 is ENHRY and CDR2 is SYGVKD. CDR3 length: 15 amino acids. V lost 3 bases to trimming and J lost 6 bases; unmatched junction nucleotides: 6. This CDR3 is CAISDHGQGTQPQHF. The CDR3 nucleotides read TGTGCCATCAGTGACCACGGACAGGGGACTCAGCCCCAGCATTTT.